Following are 3 T cell receptor beta chains from one sample sequenced in a study of radiation and T cells in renal cell carcinoma. Assay used: immunoSEQ multiplex PCR; TCRdb lists only in-frame clones, some missing. The sample lists over 60,000 clones, 75% to 90% seen once, with 2% to 3% in the top ten. The time point was: blood 4 weeks post-SBRT, at nephrectomy. Sample treatment: 15 Gy SBRT to primary tumor, nephrectomy 4 weeks later. The source was blood, collected from a patient whose treatment included radiotherapy and nephrectomy. The receptors originated from a woman aged 55-75 years with renal cell carcinoma.

The rearrangement joins TRBV2 to TRBJ2-2; D remains unclear. Trimming took 4 bases from V and 3 from J, leaving 21 bases between them. There are 18 residues in the CDR3. Per the germline V gene, CDR1 is SNHLY and CDR2 is FYNNEI. The CDR3 DNA reads as TGTGCCAGCAGTGCACTCGGAAGTGACTCTTTGGACACCGGGGAGCTGTTTTTT. Translated, it gives CASSALGSDSLDTGELFF. Based on the CDR3 plus reference TRBV2 and TRBJ2-2, the full variable domain is EPEVTQTPSHQVTQMGQEVILRCVPISNHLYFYWYRQILGQKVEFLVSFYNNEISEKSEIFDDQFSVERPDGSNFTLKIRSTKLEDSAMYFCASSALGSDSLDTGELFFGEGSRLTVL.

The V and J genes are TRBV7-9 and TRBJ1-5; a possible D gene is TRBD1 (5 bases). CDR1 is SEHNR and CDR2 is FQNEAQ in the germline V gene (reference sequence). Trimming took 5 bases from V and 6 from J, leaving 14 bases between them. This CDR3 region has 14 residues. In DNA form, the CDR3 reads TGTGCCAGCAGCGACGGGACCCTCGGTCAGCCCCAGCATTTT. Translated: CASSDGTLGQPQHF.

This clone was observed a few times. The V and J genes are TRBV27 and TRBJ1-1; D uncertain. Germline loops: CDR1 MNHEY, CDR2 SMNVEV (reference sequence). V was pared by 0 bases and J by 5 bases, with 13 bases between. CDR3 size: 15 residues. The CDR3 nucleotides are TGTGCCAGCAGTTTATCGCCCGGGAGTGGGACTGAAGCTTTCTTT. It specifies CASSLSPGSGTEAFF.